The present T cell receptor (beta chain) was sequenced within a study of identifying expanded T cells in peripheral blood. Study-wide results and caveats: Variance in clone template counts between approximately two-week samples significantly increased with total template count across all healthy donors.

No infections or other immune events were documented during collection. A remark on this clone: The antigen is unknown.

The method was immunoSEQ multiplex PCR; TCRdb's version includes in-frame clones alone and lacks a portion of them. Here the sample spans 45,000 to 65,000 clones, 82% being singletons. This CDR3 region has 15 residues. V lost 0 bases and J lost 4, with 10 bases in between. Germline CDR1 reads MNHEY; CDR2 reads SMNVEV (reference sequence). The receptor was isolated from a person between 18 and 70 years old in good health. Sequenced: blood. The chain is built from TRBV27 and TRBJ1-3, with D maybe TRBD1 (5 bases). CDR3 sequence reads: CASSLSAGSGNTIYF. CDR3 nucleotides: TGTGCCAGCAGTTTATCGGCAGGGTCGGGAAACACCATATATTTT.